The T cell receptor (beta chain) described here comes from a study of cytomegalovirus exposure and HLA in healthy donors. The study, taken as a whole, reports: Reported results showed that the classifier diagnosed cytomegalovirus status with high specificity and sensitivity. According to a later analysis, TCR clusters from the first cohort tended to co-occur in the 120 or so validation repertoires. Listed as cytomegalovirus-associated were 170 or so TCR beta chains. While the bulk of TCR sequences proved rare, some public TCRs turned up in many donors.

Trimming removed 8 bases from V and 3 bases from J; junction bases left unmatched: 4. The germline V gene encodes CDR1 MNHNY and CDR2 SVGAGI (reference sequence). CDR3 length: 14 residues. The data were produced by immunoSEQ multiplex PCR, yet TCRdb's version contains in-frame clones alone and is incomplete. Here the sample spans around 160,000 clones, roughly nine tenths being singletons. A note on this clone: Its antigen is not known.

The sequencing sample was made of PBMCs. This TCR was sampled from a woman aged 18 to 35 in good health and CMV-seropositive. The chain carries TRBV6-6 and TRBJ1-5; 10 nucleotides line up with TRBD1. The CDR3 nucleotides are TGTGCCAGCGGGGGACAGGGGCCCAATCAGCCCCAGCATTTT. It encodes CASGGQGPNQPQHF.